This entry concerns a single TCR beta chain. Its cognate antigen is unknown. Method: immunoSEQ multiplex PCR; TCRdb's copy keeps in-frame clones and lacks some. The sample contains approximately 33,000 clones, 60% to 75% of which appear only once. Germline CDR1 is MNHEY and CDR2 is SVGAGI. V was pared by 0 bases and J by 4 bases, with 14 bases between. The CDR3 covers 16 residues. The data stem from a study of a mutant IDH1 vaccine in newly diagnosed glioma. Regarding time point: week 47, end of study. A single vaccine dose contained 300 ug of mutant IDH1 20-mer peptide, and topical imiquimod was used with it.

V and J are TRBV6-5 and TRBJ2-3; D call uncertain. This TCR was sampled from a man aged 35-49 years with glioma. Source: PBMCs, taken from a glioma patient whose treatment included an IDH1 peptide vaccine. In DNA form, the CDR3 reads TGTGCCAGCAGTTACTCGTGGGCTAGGTTTTCAGATACGCAGTATTTT. It codes for CASSYSWARFSDTQYF.